These 2 T cell receptor beta chains were sequenced from one sample in a study of CD8+ T cells in alopecia areata. Sequencing templates came from extracted RNA that was reverse transcribed into cDNA. TCRdb's copy holds only in-frame clones and misses some; the assay was immunoSEQ multiplex PCR. Of 110,000 or so clones in the sample, about 61% were seen once. The specimen sequenced was CD4+ T cells sorted from blood. The source of these receptors is a human donor in good health.

The chain recombines TRBV5-1 with TRBJ1-5; weak D call: TRBD1 (6 bases). CDR3 size: 17 residues. Germline-derived CDR1 and CDR2 are SGHRS and YFSETQ. V dropped 4 bases and J dropped 0 bases, with 17 bases sitting between them. In DNA form, the CDR3 reads TGCGCCAGCAGCCAAAACCGGACAGAGAGTAGCAATCAGCCCCAGCATTTT. Its protein product is CASSQNRTESSNQPQHF.

The chain has TRBV28 and TRBJ2-1, with a possible D match to TRBD2 (5 bases). Trimming removed 7 bases from V and 6 bases from J, with 13 bases in between. In germline, CDR1 is MDHEN, CDR2 SYDVKM. CDR3 length: 13 amino acids. The CDR3 DNA sequence: TGTGCCAGCAACATAGTCGCGGGCAATGAGCAGTTCTTC. This encodes CASNIVAGNEQFF.